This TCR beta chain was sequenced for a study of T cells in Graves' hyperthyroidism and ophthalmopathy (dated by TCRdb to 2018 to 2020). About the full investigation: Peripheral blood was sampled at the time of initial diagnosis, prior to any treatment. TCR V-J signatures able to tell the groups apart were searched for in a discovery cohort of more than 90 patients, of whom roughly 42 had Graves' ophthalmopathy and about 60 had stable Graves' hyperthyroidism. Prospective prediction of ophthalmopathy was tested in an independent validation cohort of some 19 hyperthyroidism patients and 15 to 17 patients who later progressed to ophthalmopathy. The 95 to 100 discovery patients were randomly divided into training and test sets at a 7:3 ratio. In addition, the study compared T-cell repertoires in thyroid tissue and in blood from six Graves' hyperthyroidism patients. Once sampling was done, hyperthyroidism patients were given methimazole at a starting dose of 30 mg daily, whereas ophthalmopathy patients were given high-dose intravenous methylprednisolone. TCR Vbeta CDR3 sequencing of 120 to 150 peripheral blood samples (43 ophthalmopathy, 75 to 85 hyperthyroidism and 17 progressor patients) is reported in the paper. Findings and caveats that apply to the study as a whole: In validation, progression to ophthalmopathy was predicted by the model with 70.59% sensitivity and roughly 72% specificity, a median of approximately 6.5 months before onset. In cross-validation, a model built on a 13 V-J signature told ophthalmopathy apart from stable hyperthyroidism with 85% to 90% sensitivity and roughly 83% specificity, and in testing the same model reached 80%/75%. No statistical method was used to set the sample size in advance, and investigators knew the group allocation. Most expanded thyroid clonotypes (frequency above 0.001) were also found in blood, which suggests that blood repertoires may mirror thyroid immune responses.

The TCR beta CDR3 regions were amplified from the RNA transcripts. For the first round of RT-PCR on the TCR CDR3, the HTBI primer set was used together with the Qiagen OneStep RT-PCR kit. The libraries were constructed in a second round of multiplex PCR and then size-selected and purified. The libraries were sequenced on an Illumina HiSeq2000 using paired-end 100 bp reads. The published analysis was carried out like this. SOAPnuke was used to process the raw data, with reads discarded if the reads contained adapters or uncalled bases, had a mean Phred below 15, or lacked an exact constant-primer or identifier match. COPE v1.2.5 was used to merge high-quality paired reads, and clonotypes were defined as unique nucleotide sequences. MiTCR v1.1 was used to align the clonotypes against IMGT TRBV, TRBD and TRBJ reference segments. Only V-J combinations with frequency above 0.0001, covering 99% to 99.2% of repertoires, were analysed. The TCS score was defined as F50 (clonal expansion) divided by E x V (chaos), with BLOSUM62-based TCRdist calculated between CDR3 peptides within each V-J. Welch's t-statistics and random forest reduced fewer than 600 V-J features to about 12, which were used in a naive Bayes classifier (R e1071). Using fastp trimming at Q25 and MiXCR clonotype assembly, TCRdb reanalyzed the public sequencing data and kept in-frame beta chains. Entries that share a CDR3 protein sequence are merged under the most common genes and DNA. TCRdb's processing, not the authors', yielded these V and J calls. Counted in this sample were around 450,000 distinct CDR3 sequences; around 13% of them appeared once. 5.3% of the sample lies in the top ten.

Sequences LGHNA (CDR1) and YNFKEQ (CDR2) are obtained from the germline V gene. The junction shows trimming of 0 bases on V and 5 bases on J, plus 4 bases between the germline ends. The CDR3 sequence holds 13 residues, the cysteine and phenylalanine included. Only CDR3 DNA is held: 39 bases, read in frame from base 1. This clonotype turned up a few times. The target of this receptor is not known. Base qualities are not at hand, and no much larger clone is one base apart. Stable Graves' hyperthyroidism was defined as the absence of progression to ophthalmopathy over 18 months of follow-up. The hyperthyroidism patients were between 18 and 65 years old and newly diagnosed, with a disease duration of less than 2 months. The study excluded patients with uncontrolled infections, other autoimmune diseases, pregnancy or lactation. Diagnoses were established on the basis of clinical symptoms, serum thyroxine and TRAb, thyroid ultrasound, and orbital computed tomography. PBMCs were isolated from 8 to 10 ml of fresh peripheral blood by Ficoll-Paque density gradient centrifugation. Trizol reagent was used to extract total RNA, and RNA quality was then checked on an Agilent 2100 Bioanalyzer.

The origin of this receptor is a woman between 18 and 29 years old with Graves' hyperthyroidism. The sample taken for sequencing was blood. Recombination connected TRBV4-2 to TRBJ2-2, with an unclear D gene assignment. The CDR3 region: CASSQDGTGELFF. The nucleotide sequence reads TGTGCCAGCAGCCAAGACGGAACCGGGGAGCTGTTTTTT.